The 16 T cell receptor beta chains listed next were all sequenced from one sample in a study of T cell changes during pregnancy in multiple sclerosis (dated by TCRdb to 2018 to 2020). Library creation used the immunoSEQ multiplex PCR assay. TCRdb stores this immuneACCESS table with in-frame sequences only. Part of the clones is absent; in the studies checked, under half of the shortfall reflects unresolved V genes, and no reason is known for the rest. Here the sample has 55,000 to 70,000 clones; around 93% occur a single time. Roughly 0.35% of the sample comes from the top ten. The sequences come from CD4+ T cells from peripheral blood mononuclear cells, collected before pregnancy. These receptors all come from a female donor with multiple sclerosis, enrolled in a pregnancy study.

This chain joins TRBV2 and TRBJ2-1, with a weak D call TRBD2 (5 bases). From germline, CDR1 is SNHLY and CDR2 FYNNEI. Trimming pared 4 bases from V and 9 bases from J, leaving 25 bases between. The CDR3 length is 17 residues. CDR3 sequence reads: CASSVPLALQGSGEQFF. The DNA of the CDR3 is TGTGCCAGCAGTGTTCCTCTAGCTCTACAAGGTAGTGGTGAGCAGTTCTTC.

The J gene is TRBJ1-5, the V gene TRBV19; weak D call: TRBD1 (6 bases). The V gene lost 3 bases and the J gene lost 2 bases, with 20 bases spanning the gap. The CDR3 runs to 18 residues. Germline V gives CDR1 LNHDA, CDR2 SQIVND (reference sequence). CDR3 DNA sequence: TGTGCCAGTAGTATGAGGGGAAACAGGGCAGGTGGCAATCAGCCCCAGCATTTT. It translates to CASSMRGNRAGGNQPQHF.

The CDR3 loop reads CASTPAGSGGTEAFF. In DNA, the CDR3 is TGTGCCAGCACCCCTGCTGGTTCAGGGGGGACTGAAGCTTTCTTT. The gene calls are TRBV28 and TRBJ1-1, with 7 positions matching TRBD1. Germline-derived CDR1 and CDR2 are MDHEN and SYDVKM. This CDR3 has 15 residues. V gave up 7 bases and J gave up 5 bases; unmatched junction bases: 13.

The chain uses TRBV19 and TRBJ2-1; 8 bases align to TRBD2. The CDR3 contains 15 residues. The germline V gene has CDR1 LNHDA and CDR2 SQIVND (reference sequence). The J segment lost 7 bases and the V segment lost 2 bases, leaving 7 bases of the junction unmatched. The CDR3 here is CASSITGTSLNEQFF. For the CDR3, the DNA is TGTGCCAGTAGTATAACCGGGACTAGTTTGAATGAGCAGTTCTTC.

The CDR3, as DNA: TGTGCCTGGAGTGTGAGGCTAGCGGGAGCCGGGGAGCTGTTTTTT. Amino acids: CAWSVRLAGAGELFF. The chain links TRBV30 to TRBJ2-2; TRBD2 aligns across 10 bases. The CDR3 extends over 15 amino acids. With V trimmed by 0 bases and J by 6 bases, 4 bases remained unmatched. The V gene's germline CDR1 is GTSNPN and CDR2 SVGIG (reference sequence).

The chain uses TRBV6-1 and TRBJ2-7; a possible D gene is TRBD1 (6 bases). CDR1 and CDR2 from the germline V gene are MNHNS and SASEGT. Trimming took off 8 bases at V and 4 bases at J, with 12 bases between the two ends. This CDR3 is 12 amino acids long. The DNA of the CDR3 is TGTGCCAGCGATGACAGGACGTACGAGCAGTACTTC. It yields the protein CASDDRTYEQYF.

This clone was observed a single time. The chain carries TRBV5-1 and TRBJ2-7; D is ambiguous. Germline-derived CDR1 and CDR2 are SGHRS and YFSETQ. V was shortened by 0 bases and J by 0 bases, with 13 bases between the two germline ends. The CDR3 contains 16 residues. CDR3 bases: TGCGCCAGCAGCTTGGGTGGTCAGGAAAGCTCCTACGAGCAGTACTTC. Translating gives CASSLGGQESSYEQYF.

The chain has TRBV11-3 and TRBJ2-1, with 9 bases that match TRBD2. The junction had 7 bases not matched to a gene; V was cut back by 4 bases and J by 0 bases. This CDR3 comprises 17 residues. The germline CDR1 and CDR2 sequences are SGHNT and YENEEA. Written as DNA, the CDR3 is TGTGCCAGCAGCTCGACTACAGCGGGAGGCTCCTACAATGAGCAGTTCTTC. Translated: CASSSTTAGGSYNEQFF.

The chain has TRBV7-6 and TRBJ1-3; D is undetermined. The CDR3 covers 13 residues. V gave up 2 bases and J gave up 11 bases, with 13 bases separating them. Germline CDR1 is SGHVS and CDR2 is FNYEAQ. The CDR3 region has the DNA TGTGCCAGCAGCTTAAATTCCGTTAGCCCCATATATTTT. Residues: CASSLNSVSPIYF.

This clone was counted between two and nine times. The chain recombines TRBV25-1 with TRBJ2-2, with TRBD1 matching 8 bases. The V gene's germline CDR1 is MGHDK and CDR2 SYGVNS. V lost 4 bases to trimming and J lost 3 bases; unmatched junction nucleotides: 7. The CDR3 has 16 amino acids. The CDR3 region is CASSGYQGADTGELFF. The DNA of the CDR3 is TGTGCCAGCAGTGGGTACCAGGGGGCGGACACCGGGGAGCTGTTTTTT.

V gene TRBV6-1 combines with J gene TRBJ1-3; D gene unclear. Looked up from germline, CDR1 is MNHNS and CDR2 is SASEGT. Trimming took 6 bases from V and 3 from J, leaving 15 bases between them. The CDR3 has 15 amino acids. The CDR3 loop is CASSEVALLGNTIYF. Here the CDR3 DNA reads TGTGCCAGCAGCGAGGTGGCCCTTCTTGGAAACACCATATATTTT.

The chain has TRBV14 and TRBJ2-3, with D unclear. The CDR3 covers 13 residues. The germline V gene encodes CDR1 SGHDN and CDR2 FVKESK. Trimming shortened V by 1 base and J by 7 bases, and 9 bases separated the two germline ends. The CDR3 coding sequence is TGTGCCAGCAGCCAAGGCCGAGGCTATACGCAGTATTTT. This sequence encodes CASSQGRGYTQYF. Drawing the rest from reference TRBV14 and TRBJ2-3, the complete variable domain is EAGVTQFPSHSVIEKGQTVTLRCDPISGHDNLYWYRRVMGKEIKFLLHFVKESKQDESGMPNNRFLAERTGGTYSTLKVQPAELEDSGVYFCASSQGRGYTQYFGPGTRLTVL.

This clone has just one count. The chain is built from TRBV27 and TRBJ1-5; 7 nucleotides agree with TRBD1. V dropped 3 bases and J dropped 7; count of bases not matched to a gene: 12. The CDR3 consists of 16 residues. Germline V CDR1 and CDR2: MNHEY, SMNVEV (reference sequence). The CDR3 bases are TGTGCCAGCAGTTTCCGAGCGGGGGCAGGGGGACAGCCCCAGCATTTT. It translates to CASSFRAGAGGQPQHF.

A remark on this clone: A read error may account for a junction end that differs from germline. This rearrangement joins TRBV29-1 to TRBJ1-1; no firm D call. Germline CDR1 and CDR2: SQVTM and ANQGSEA. The CDR3 totals 12 residues. Written as DNA, the CDR3 is TGCAGCGTTTTACCCCCCATAACTGGAGCTTTCTTT. Its protein is CSVLPPITGAFF.

This sequence joins TRBV11-3 and TRBJ2-1; tentative D call: TRBD1 (6 bases). V gave up 4 bases and J gave up 5 bases, with 18 bases separating them. Germline values: CDR1 SGHNT, CDR2 YENEEA. CDR3 length: 16 amino acids. The CDR3 region is CASSSVQGKMDNEQFF. In DNA form, the CDR3 reads TGTGCCAGCAGCTCCGTACAGGGAAAGATGGACAATGAGCAGTTCTTC. Looking up the rest from reference TRBV11-3 and TRBJ2-1 gives the full variable domain: EAGVVQSPRYKIIEKKQPVAFWCNPISGHNTLYWYLQNLGQGPELLIRYENEEAVDDSQLPKDRFSAERLKGVDSTLKIQPAELGDSAVYLCASSSVQGKMDNEQFFGPGTRLTVL.

The CDR3 reads CSATPPGNYGYTF. CDR3 DNA: TGCAGCGCAACGCCACCGGGGAACTATGGCTACACCTTC. The chain carries TRBV29-1 and TRBJ1-2; D is undetermined. The V end was cut by 7 bases, the J end by 2 bases, with 14 bases between. There are 13 residues in the CDR3. The germline CDR1 and CDR2 sequences are SQVTM and ANQGSEA.